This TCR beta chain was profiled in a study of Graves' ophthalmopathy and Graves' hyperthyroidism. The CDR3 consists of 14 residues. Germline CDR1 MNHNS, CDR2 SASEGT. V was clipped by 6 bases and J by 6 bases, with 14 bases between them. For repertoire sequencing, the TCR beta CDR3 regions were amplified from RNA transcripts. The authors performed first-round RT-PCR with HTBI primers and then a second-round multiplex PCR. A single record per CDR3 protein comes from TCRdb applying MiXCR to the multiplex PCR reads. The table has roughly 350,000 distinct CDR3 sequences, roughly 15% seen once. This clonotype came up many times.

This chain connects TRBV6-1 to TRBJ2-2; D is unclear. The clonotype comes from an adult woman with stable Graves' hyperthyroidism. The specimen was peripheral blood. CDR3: CASRPRPVAGELFF. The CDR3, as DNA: TGTGCCAGCAGGCCTAGACCGGTAGCCGGGGAGCTGTTTTTT.